This T cell receptor (beta chain) was sequenced during a study of blood T cell repertoires in COVID-19. Overall study: The study drew acute and convalescent COVID-19 samples from the United States, Italy and Spain.

Using immunoSEQ multiplex PCR, the repertoire was profiled, and TCRdb retains in-frame clones only, with some absent. The profile shows about 140,000 clones, about four fifths of them singletons. Germline V CDR1 and CDR2: MNHEY, SVGAGI. The CDR3 contains 15 residues. With V trimmed by 6 bases and J by 6 bases, 9 bases remained unmatched. The gene calls are TRBV6-5 and TRBJ2-1; 9 bases are shared with TRBD2. This receptor was obtained from a human donor in a cohort sampled during active COVID-19. The specimen sequenced was peripheral blood. CDR3 sequence (DNA): TGTGCCAGCAGAAGAGCGGGAGGACCGTCCAATGAGCAGTTCTTC. Translation: CASRRAGGPSNEQFF.